The following is a TCR beta chain sequence with its context. CDR3 length equals 15 residues. Germline V gene lookup returns CDR1 MNHEY and CDR2 SVGEGT. The V and J ends lost 5 bases and 7 bases, in that order; junction bases with no gene match: 10. The data were taken from a study of blood T cell repertoires in COVID-19. In the study overall: Samples representing acute and convalescent COVID-19 were sourced from the United States, Italy and Spain. In each case, the material was cDNA or gDNA derived from T cells, B-cell-depleted T cells, or PBMCs.

Per the original data handling: Cell counts per sample came from amplifying reference gene primers. Repertoires were generated with immunoSEQ multiplex PCR, while TCRdb's copy carries only in-frame clones and drops some. V, J and clone size are taken as reported in that table, and D and trimming were inferred from the DNA itself. The table includes roughly 76,000 clones, roughly 80% detected once. The sequence came from a woman aged 65 to 85 with acute or convalescent COVID-19. This chain connects TRBV6-2 or TRBV6-3 to TRBJ1-5; 8 bases match TRBD1. Sequencing was done on a sample of peripheral blood. The CDR3 DNA sequence: TGTGCCAGCAGTCGGACAGGGAAATCAGCCCAGCCCCAGCATTTT. It encodes CASSRTGKSAQPQHF.